Each of the 8 T cell receptor beta chains below was sequenced from the same sample in a study of blood T cell repertoires in COVID-19. Sequencing was performed with immunoSEQ multiplex PCR; in TCRdb, only in-frame clones are kept and a portion is missing. The top ten clones hold about 9.4% of a sample with about 120,000 clones, roughly 79% of them seen once. Material: peripheral blood. These receptors originate from a human donor in a cohort sampled during active COVID-19.

The chain is built from TRBV5-6 and TRBJ2-7; tentative D call: TRBD2 (6 bases). This CDR3 contains 14 residues. The germline gives CDR1 SGHDT, CDR2 YYEEEE. Trimming left V 4 bases short and J 0 bases short, with 11 bases between. The CDR3 nucleotides read TGTGCCAGCAGCCTATTAGCGGCCTCCTACGAGCAGTACTTC. Protein sequence: CASSLLAASYEQYF.

The chain couples TRBV10-3 to TRBJ2-7; 7 bases map to TRBD2. CDR1 is ENHRY, CDR2 SYGVKD, per germline. V was pared by 8 bases and J by 2 bases, with 3 bases of the junction left unmatched. The CDR3 totals 12 residues. The CDR3 region has the DNA TGTGCCATCGGGAGGGAACCCTACGAGCAGTACTTC. Its translation is CAIGREPYEQYF.

The CDR3 protein is CASSQQTEQGGYEQYF. CDR3 sequence (DNA): TGCGCCAGCAGCCAGCAGACCGAGCAAGGAGGCTACGAGCAGTACTTC. This chain joins TRBV4-3 and TRBJ2-7, with D perhaps TRBD2 (5 bases). V lost 3 bases and J 3 bases, leaving 18 bases between the germline ends. Looked up from germline, CDR1 is LGHNA and CDR2 is YSLEER. The length of the CDR3 is 16 residues.

This clone was recorded only once. The chain joins TRBV30 to TRBJ2-1; the D gene is possibly TRBD1 (6 bases). Germline V lookup: CDR1 GTSNPN, CDR2 SVGIG (reference sequence). The CDR3 runs 12 residues. Trimming shortened V by 2 bases and J by 8 bases, and 10 bases separated the two germline ends. The CDR3 reads CAWSTGFDEQFF. CDR3 in DNA: TGTGCCTGGAGTACAGGGTTCGATGAGCAGTTCTTC.

As DNA, the CDR3 is TGTGCCAGCAAGCGGGACCACTCCTACAATGAGCAGTTCTTC. Translating gives CASKRDHSYNEQFF. The chain joins TRBV6-5 to TRBJ2-1; 7 bases align to TRBD2. From germline, CDR1 is MNHEY and CDR2 SVGAGI. This CDR3 region has 14 residues. Trimming cost V 7 bases and J 0 bases; bases outside gene matches: 3.

The V call is TRBV6-5, the J call TRBJ2-5; 10 nucleotides align to TRBD2. The CDR3 has 16 residues. Germline V gene lookup returns CDR1 MNHEY and CDR2 SVGAGI. J was trimmed by 1 base and V by 2 bases; bases with no gene match: 4. As DNA, the CDR3 is TGTGCCAGCAGTTACCTTAGCGGGGGGCGCCAAGAGACCCAGTACTTC. As protein: CASSYLSGGRQETQYF.

This clone was seen only a few times. J is TRBJ2-7 and V is TRBV6-5, with D possibly matching TRBD2 (6 bases). Germline CDR1 reads MNHEY; CDR2 reads SVGAGI. The CDR3 consists of 14 residues. V was clipped by 5 bases and J by 1 base, with 12 bases between them. The CDR3 DNA reads as TGTGCCAGCAGTCGGGACTTAACATCCTACGAGCAGTACTTC. Amino acids: CASSRDLTSYEQYF.

The rearrangement links TRBV9 to TRBJ2-7; D perhaps matches TRBD2 (7 bases). The CDR3 loop spans 16 amino acids. Germline CDR1 reads SGDLS; CDR2 reads YYNGEE. Trimming removed 0 bases at V and 2 bases at J, with 15 bases between. As DNA, the CDR3 is TGTGCCAGCAGCGTAGATTTCGCGGGGGCCACCTACGAGCAGTACTTC. Translating gives CASSVDFAGATYEQYF.